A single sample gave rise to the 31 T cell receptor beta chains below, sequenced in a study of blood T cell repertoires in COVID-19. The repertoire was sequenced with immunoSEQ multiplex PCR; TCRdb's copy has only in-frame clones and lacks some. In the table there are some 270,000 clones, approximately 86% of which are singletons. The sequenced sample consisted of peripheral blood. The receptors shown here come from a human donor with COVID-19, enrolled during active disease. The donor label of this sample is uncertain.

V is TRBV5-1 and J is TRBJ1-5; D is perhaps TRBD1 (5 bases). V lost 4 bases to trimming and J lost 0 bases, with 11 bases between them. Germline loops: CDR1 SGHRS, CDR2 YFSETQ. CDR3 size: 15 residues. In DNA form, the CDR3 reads TGCGCCAGCAGCCTAACAGGTAATAGCAATCAGCCCCAGCATTTT. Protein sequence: CASSLTGNSNQPQHF. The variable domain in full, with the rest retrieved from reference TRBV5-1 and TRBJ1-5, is KAGVTQTPRYLIKTRGQQVTLSCSPISGHRSVSWYQQTPGQGLQFLFEYFSETQRNKGNFPGRFSGRQFSNSRSEMNVSTLELGDSALYLCASSLTGNSNQPQHFGDGTRLSIL.

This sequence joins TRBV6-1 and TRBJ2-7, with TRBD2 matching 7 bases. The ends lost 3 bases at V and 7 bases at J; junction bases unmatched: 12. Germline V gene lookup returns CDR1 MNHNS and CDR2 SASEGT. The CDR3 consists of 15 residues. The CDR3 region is CASSDIGGNFGEQYF. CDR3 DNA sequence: TGTGCCAGCAGTGATATCGGGGGGAACTTTGGGGAGCAGTACTTC.

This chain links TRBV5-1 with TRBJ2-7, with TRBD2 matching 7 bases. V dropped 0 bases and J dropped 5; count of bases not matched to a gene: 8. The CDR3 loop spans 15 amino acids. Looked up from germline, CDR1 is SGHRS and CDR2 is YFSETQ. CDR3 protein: CASSLEASGTDEQYF. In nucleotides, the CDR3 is TGCGCCAGCAGCTTGGAAGCCAGCGGGACTGACGAGCAGTACTTC. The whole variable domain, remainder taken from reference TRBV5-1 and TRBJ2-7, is KAGVTQTPRYLIKTRGQQVTLSCSPISGHRSVSWYQQTPGQGLQFLFEYFSETQRNKGNFPGRFSGRQFSNSRSEMNVSTLELGDSALYLCASSLEASGTDEQYFGPGTRLTVT.

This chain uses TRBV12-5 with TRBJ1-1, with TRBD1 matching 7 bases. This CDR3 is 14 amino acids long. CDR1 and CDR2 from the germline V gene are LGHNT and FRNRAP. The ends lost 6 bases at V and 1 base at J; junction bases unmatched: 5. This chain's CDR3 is CASGLDRANTEAFF. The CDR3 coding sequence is TGTGCTAGTGGGCTAGACAGGGCGAACACTGAAGCTTTCTTT.

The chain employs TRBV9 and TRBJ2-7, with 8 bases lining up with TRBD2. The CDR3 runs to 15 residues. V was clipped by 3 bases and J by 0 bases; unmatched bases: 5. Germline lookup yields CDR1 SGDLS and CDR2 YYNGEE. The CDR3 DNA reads TGTGCCAGCAGCGCCCTAGCGGGCCACTCCTACGAGCAGTACTTC. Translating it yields CASSALAGHSYEQYF.

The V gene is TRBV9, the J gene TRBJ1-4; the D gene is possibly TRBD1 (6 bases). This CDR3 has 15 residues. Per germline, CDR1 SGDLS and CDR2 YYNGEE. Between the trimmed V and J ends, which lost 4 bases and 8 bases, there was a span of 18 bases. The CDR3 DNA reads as TGTGCCAGCAGCCCCATTCAGGGGTTTGGGGAAAAACTGTTTTTT. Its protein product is CASSPIQGFGEKLFF.

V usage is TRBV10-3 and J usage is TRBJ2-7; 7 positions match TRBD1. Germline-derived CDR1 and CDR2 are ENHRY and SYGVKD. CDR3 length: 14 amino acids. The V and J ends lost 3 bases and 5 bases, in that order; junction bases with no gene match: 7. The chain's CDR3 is CAISEGGPGDEQYF. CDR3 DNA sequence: TGTGCCATCAGTGAAGGGGGCCCCGGGGACGAGCAGTACTTC.

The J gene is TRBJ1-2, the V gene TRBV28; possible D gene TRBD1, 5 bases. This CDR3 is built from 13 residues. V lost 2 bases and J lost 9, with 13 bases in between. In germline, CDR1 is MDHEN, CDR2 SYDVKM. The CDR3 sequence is CASSLGATPRYTF. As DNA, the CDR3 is TGTGCCAGCAGTTTAGGGGCAACCCCCCGCTACACCTTC.

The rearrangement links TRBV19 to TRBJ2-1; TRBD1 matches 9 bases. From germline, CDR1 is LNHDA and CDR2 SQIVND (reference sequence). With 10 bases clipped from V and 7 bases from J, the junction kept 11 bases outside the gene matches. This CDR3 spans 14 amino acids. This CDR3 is CATEPGQGENEQFF. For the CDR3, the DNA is TGTGCCACTGAGCCGGGACAGGGTGAGAATGAGCAGTTCTTC. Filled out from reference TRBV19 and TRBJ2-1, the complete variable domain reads DGGITQSPKYLFRKEGQNVTLSCEQNLNHDAMYWYRQDPGQGLRLIYYSQIVNDFQKGDIAEGYSVSREKKESFPLTVTSAQKNPTAFYLCATEPGQGENEQFFGPGTRLTVL.

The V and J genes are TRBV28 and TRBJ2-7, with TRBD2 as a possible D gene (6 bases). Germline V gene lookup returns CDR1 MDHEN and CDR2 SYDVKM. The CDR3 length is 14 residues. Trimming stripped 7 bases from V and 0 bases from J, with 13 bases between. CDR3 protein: CASNPGGVSYEQYF. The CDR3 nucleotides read TGTGCCAGCAACCCCGGCGGGGTCTCCTACGAGCAGTACTTC.

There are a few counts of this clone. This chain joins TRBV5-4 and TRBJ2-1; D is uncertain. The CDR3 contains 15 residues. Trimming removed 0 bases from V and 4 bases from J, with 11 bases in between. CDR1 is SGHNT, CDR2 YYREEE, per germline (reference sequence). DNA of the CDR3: TGTGCCAGCAGCTTGGGAGGTAGCTTGTACAATGAGCAGTTCTTC. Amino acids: CASSLGGSLYNEQFF.

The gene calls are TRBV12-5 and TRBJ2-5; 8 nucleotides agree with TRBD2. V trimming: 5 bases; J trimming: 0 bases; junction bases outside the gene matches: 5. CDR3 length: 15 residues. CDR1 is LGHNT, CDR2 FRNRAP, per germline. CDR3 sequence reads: CASGPRGGHQETQYF. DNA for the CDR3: TGTGCTAGTGGTCCTCGGGGGGGTCACCAAGAGACCCAGTACTTC.

CDR3: CASSAEDRGLTYEQYF. Here the CDR3 DNA reads TGTGCCAGCAGTGCGGAGGACAGGGGGCTAACCTACGAGCAGTACTTC. The rearrangement uses TRBV25-1 and TRBJ2-7; 11 bases are shared with TRBD1. This CDR3 region has 16 residues. The germline V gene encodes CDR1 MGHDK and CDR2 SYGVNS. The junction had 7 bases not matched to a gene; V was cut back by 4 bases and J by 2 bases.

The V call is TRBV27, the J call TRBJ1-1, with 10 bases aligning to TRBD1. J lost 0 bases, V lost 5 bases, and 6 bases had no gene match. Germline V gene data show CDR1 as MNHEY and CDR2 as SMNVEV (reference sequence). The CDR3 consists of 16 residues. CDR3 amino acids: CASSTGTGVLNTEAFF. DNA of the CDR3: TGTGCCAGCAGTACGGGGACAGGGGTTCTGAACACTGAAGCTTTCTTT.

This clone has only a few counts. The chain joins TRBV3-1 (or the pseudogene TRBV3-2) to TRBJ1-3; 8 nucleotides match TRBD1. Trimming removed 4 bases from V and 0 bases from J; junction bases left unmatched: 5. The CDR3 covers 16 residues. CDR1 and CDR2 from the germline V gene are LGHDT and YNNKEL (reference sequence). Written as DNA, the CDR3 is TGTGCCAGCAGCCGCCGGGACAGGATCTCTGGAAACACCATATATTTT. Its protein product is CASSRRDRISGNTIYF.

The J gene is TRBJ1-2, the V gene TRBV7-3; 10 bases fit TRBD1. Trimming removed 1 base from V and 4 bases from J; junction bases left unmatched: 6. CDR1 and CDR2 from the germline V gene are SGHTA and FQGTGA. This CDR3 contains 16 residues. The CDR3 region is CASSLRGQGTLYGYTF. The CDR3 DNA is TGTGCCAGCAGCTTAAGGGGACAGGGGACACTCTATGGCTACACCTTC. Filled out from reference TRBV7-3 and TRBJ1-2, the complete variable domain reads GAGVSQTPSNKVTEKGKYVELRCDPISGHTALYWYRQSLGQGPEFLIYFQGTGAADDSGLPNDRFFAVRPEGSVSTLKIQRTERGDSAVYLCASSLRGQGTLYGYTFGSGTRLTVV.

The chain's CDR3 is CASSSGDGNEKLFF. CDR3 DNA sequence: TGTGCCAGCAGCTCAGGGGACGGGAATGAAAAACTGTTTTTT. V gene TRBV5-5 combines with J gene TRBJ1-4; D is possibly TRBD1 (6 bases). CDR3 length equals 14 residues. Trimming removed 3 bases at V and 5 bases at J, with 11 bases between. Germline CDR1 reads SGHKS; CDR2 reads YYEKEE (reference sequence).

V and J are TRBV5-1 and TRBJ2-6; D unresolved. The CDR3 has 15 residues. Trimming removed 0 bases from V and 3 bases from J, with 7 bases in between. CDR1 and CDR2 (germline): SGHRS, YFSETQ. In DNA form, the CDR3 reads TGCGCCAGCAGCTTGGCGGTTGGTGGGGCCAACGTCCTGACTTTC. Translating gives CASSLAVGGANVLTF.

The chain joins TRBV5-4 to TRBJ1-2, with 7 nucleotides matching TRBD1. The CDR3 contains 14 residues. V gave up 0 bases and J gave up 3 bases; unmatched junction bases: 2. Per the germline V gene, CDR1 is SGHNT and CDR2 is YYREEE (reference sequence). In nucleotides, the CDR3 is TGTGCCAGCAGCTTGGACAGGGGTGACTATGGCTACACCTTC. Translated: CASSLDRGDYGYTF. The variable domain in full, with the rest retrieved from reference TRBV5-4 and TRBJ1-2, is ETGVTQSPTHLIKTRGQQVTLRCSSQSGHNTVSWYQQALGQGPQFIFQYYREEENGRGNFPPRFSGLQFPNYSSELNVNALELDDSALYLCASSLDRGDYGYTFGSGTRLTVV.

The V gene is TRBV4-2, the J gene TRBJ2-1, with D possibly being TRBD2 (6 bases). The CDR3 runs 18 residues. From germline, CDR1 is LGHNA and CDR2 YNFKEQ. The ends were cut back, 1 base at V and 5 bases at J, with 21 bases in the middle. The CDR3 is CASSQALASAHVNNEQFF. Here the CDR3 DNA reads TGTGCCAGCAGCCAAGCGTTGGCTAGCGCACATGTAAACAATGAGCAGTTCTTC.

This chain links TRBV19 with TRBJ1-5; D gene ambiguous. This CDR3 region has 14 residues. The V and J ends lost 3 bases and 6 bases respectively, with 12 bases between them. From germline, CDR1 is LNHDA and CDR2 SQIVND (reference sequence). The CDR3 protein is CASSMSVDPQPQHF. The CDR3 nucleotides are TGTGCCAGTAGTATGTCTGTAGATCCTCAGCCCCAGCATTTT.

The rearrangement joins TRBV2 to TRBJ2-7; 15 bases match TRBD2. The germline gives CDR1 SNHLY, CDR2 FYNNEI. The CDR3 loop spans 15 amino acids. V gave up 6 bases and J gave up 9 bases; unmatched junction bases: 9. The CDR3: CASSSAGLAGGWQYF. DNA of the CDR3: TGTGCCAGCAGCTCAGCGGGACTAGCGGGAGGATGGCAGTACTTC.

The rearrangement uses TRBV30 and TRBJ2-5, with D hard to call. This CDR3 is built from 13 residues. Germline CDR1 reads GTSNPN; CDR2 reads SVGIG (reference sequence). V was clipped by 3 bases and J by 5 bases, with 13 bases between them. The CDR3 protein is CAWRPPAVETQYF. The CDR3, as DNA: TGTGCCTGGAGGCCCCCGGCGGTGGAGACCCAGTACTTC.

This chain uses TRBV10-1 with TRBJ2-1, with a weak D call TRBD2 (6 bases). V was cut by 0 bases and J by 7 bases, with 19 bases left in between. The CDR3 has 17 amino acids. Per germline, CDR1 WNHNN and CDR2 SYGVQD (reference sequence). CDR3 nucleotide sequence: TGCGCCAGCAGTGAGTCGAGGGGACTCCCGGGCGATAATGAGCAGTTCTTC. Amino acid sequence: CASSESRGLPGDNEQFF.

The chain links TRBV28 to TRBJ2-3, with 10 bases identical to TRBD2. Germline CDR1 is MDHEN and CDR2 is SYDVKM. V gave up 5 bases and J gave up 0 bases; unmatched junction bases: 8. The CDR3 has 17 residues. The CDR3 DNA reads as TGTGCCAGCAGTCGCCGGCCGACTAGCGGGAGCACAGATACGCAGTATTTT. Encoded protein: CASSRRPTSGSTDTQYF.

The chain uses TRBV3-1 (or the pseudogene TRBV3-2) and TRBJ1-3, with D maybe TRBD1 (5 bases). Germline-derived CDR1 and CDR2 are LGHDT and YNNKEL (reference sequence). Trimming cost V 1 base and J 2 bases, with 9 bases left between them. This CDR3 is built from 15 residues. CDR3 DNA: TGTGCCAGCAGCCAAGGCAGGGCAACTGGAAACACCATATATTTT. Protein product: CASSQGRATGNTIYF.

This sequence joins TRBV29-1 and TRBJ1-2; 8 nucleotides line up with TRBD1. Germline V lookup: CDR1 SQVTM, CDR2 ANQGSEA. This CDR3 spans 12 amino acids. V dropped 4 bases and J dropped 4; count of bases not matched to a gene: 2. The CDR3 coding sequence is TGCAGCGTTGGACAGGGGCCCTATGGCTACACCTTC. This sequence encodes CSVGQGPYGYTF. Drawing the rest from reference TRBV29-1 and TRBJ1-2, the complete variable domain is SAVISQKPSRDICQRGTSLTIQCQVDSQVTMMFWYRQQPGQSLTLIATANQGSEATYESGFVIDKFPISRPNLTFSTLTVSNMSPEDSSIYLCSVGQGPYGYTFGSGTRLTVV.

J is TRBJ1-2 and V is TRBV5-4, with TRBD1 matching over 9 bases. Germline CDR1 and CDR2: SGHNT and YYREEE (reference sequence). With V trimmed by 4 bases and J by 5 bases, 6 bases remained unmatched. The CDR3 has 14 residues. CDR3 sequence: CASSQDRGIYGYTF. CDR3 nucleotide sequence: TGTGCCAGCAGCCAGGACAGGGGAATATATGGCTACACCTTC.

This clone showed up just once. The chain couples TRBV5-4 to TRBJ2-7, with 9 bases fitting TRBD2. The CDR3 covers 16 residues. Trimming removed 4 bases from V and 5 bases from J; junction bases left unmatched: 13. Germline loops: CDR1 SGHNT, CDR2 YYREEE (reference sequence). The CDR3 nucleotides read TGTGCCAGCAGCCCCAACCACTTAGCGGGAGTAAACGAGCAGTACTTC. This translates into CASSPNHLAGVNEQYF.

The CDR3 loop is CASSLDTGRTDTQYF. Here the CDR3 DNA reads TGTGCCAGCAGTTTAGACACAGGCCGCACAGATACGCAGTATTTT. V and J are TRBV28 and TRBJ2-3; perhaps TRBD1 as D (5 bases). Trimming stripped 2 bases from V and 1 base from J, with 10 bases between. CDR3 length equals 15 residues. Looked up from germline, CDR1 is MDHEN and CDR2 is SYDVKM.

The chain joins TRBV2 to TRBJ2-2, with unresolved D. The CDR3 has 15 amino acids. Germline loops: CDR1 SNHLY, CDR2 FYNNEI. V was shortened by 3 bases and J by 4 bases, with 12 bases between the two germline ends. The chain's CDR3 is CASSETWSGTGELFF. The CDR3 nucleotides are TGTGCCAGCAGTGAGACGTGGTCGGGCACCGGGGAGCTGTTTTTT.